This TCR beta chain was observed in a study of vaccination and CD4 T cells after COVID-19. Treatment meaning: approximately nine-day PBMC culture with coronavirus spike peptide pools or control peptides (ViraFEST assay). About this clonotype: Antigen unknown.

This CDR3 is 15 amino acids long. Trimming removed 6 bases from V and 2 bases from J; junction bases left unmatched: 10. Germline CDR1 is DFQATT and CDR2 is SNEGSKA (reference sequence). Cultured CD4+ T cell DNA underwent sequencing with the Oncomine TCR Beta short-read assay. Genomic DNA was taken out of cultured CD4+ T cells by extraction. TCRdb reanalysed the PCR reads using MiXCR and keeps one entry per CDR3 protein. Found here are 3,300 or so distinct CDR3 sequences, 65% to 80% of them singletons; the top ten hold approximately 24%. The material sequenced was CD4+ T cells from blood, cultured in vitro. This chain uses TRBV20-1 with TRBJ2-7; TRBD1 matches at 10 bases. The clonotype originates from a human donor who had recovered from COVID-19. CDR3 nucleotides: TGCAGTGCGGCCACCACCGGGACAGGGGCCTACGAGCAGTACTTC. Translating gives CSAATTGTGAYEQYF.